Listed below are T cell receptor beta chains from one sample, sequenced in a study of radiation and T cells in renal cell carcinoma. Profiled with immunoSEQ multiplex PCR; TCRdb holds only in-frame clones, not every one. Of 130,000 to 150,000 clones detected, roughly 90% appear once; the ten largest clones hold over 15%. Source: blood, taken from a patient whose treatment included radiotherapy and nephrectomy. These receptors came from a woman between 45 and 65 years old with renal cell carcinoma. Each CDR3 is given with its conserved first and last residue. Each record gives: D gene, J gene, V gene, clone size, CDR3 protein, CDR3 DNA. The D gene is left open where the match is weak. Some rows have no size entry. The others give once, few or many, or a class for an expanded clone.

TRBD2 TRBJ2-2 TRBV28 . CASSWGLAGGQGVLFF TGTGCCAGCAGTTGGGGACTAGCGGGAGGGCAGGGGGTGCTGTTTTTT
. TRBJ1-2 TRBV19 . CASSIPYPTSSEGNYGYTF TGTGCCAGTAGTATTCCGTATCCCACCTCAAGCGAAGGTAACTATGGCTACACCTTC
. TRBJ2-1 TRBV6-5 . CASSYSFGEQFF TGTGCCAGCAGTTACTCTTTCGGTGAGCAGTTCTTC
. TRBJ1-2 TRBV6-1 . CASSEARTPSGGYTF TGTGCCAGCAGTGAAGCGCGGACTCCCTCGGGGGGCTACACCTTC
. TRBJ2-6 TRBV25-1 . CASSGFIGGSGANVLTF TGTGCCAGCAGTGGGTTTATAGGGGGTTCTGGGGCCAACGTCCTGACTTTC
TRBD1 TRBJ1-4 TRBV6-1 . CASRGTGKEKLFF TGTGCCAGCAGGGGGACAGGGAAGGAAAAACTGTTTTTT
. TRBJ2-7 TRBV10-1 . CASPGRYEQYF TGCGCCAGCCCGGGCCGCTACGAGCAGTACTTC
. TRBJ2-5 TRBV5-4 . CASSLAGAPGTQYF TGTGCCAGCAGCTTGGCCGGGGCCCCAGGGACCCAGTACTTC
. TRBJ2-2 TRBV28 . CASSRPRGELFF TGTGCCAGCAGCCGACCCCGGGGGGAGCTGTTTTTT
. TRBJ2-7 TRBV28 . CASSLKGYEQYF TGTGCCAGCAGTTTGAAGGGGTACGAGCAGTACTTC
. TRBJ2-7 TRBV19 . CASSIATVSYEQYF TGTGCCAGTAGCATTGCCACGGTCTCCTACGAGCAGTACTTC
TRBD2 TRBJ2-7 TRBV29-1 . CSVEGVAGLSSYEQYF TGCAGCGTTGAAGGGGTAGCGGGATTGAGCTCCTACGAGCAGTACTTC
TRBD1 TRBJ2-5 TRBV5-1 . CASSPGTGVETQYF TGCGCCAGCAGCCCCGGGACAGGGGTGGAGACCCAGTACTTC
. TRBJ2-7 TRBV6-5 . CASSSFTPGRYEQYF TGTGCCAGCAGTTCGTTTACCCCGGGGAGGTACGAGCAGTACTTC
. TRBJ2-2 TRBV7-2 once CASSWISTGELFF TGTGCCAGCAGCTGGATCTCCACCGGGGAGCTGTTTTTT
. TRBJ2-7 TRBV6-5 . CASSYTGTYEQYF TGTGCCAGCAGTTATACAGGGACCTACGAGCAGTACTTC